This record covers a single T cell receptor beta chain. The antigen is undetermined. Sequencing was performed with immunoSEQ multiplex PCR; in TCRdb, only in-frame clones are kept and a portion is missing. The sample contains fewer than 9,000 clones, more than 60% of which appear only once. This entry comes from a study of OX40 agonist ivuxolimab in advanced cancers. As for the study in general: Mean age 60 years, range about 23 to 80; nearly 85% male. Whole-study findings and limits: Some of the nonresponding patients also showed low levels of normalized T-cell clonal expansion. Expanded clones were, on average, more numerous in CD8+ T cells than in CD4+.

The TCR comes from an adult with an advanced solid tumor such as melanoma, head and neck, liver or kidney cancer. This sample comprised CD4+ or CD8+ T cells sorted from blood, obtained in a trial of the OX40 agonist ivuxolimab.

The CDR3 is CASSPPSQGAYLRETQYF. For the CDR3, the DNA is TGTGCCAGCAGCCCCCCTTCACAGGGCGCGTACCTGAGGGAGACCCAGTACTTC. The rearrangement links TRBV5-5 to TRBJ2-5; D might be TRBD1 (6 bases). Germline-derived CDR1 and CDR2 are SGHKS and YYEKEE (reference sequence). Trimming took off 4 bases at V and 5 bases at J, with 27 bases between the two ends. There are 18 residues in the CDR3.